A single sample gave rise to the 21 T cell receptor beta chains below, sequenced in a study of blood T cell repertoires in COVID-19. TCRdb's copy holds only in-frame clones and misses some; the assay was immunoSEQ multiplex PCR. The sample contains about 120,000 clones, around 91% of which appear only once. Specimen: peripheral blood. Receptors were obtained from a woman aged 55-69 years with COVID-19, enrolled during active disease.

The chain recombines TRBV29-1 with TRBJ1-1; maybe TRBD1 (5 bases). V shed 4 bases and J shed 8 bases, with 17 bases lying between them. Germline CDR1 reads SQVTM; CDR2 reads ANQGSEA. There are 13 residues in the CDR3. The CDR3: CSVVGQGGREAFF. For the CDR3, the DNA is TGCAGCGTTGTTGGCCAGGGAGGGAGAGAAGCTTTCTTT.

The CDR3 DNA reads as TGTGCCAGCAGCCAATCAAAAGGGGGCTTGGGACTGGCTGGAAACACCATATATTTT. Translated, it gives CASSQSKGGLGLAGNTIYF. The chain couples TRBV16 to TRBJ1-3; 7 bases align to TRBD1. CDR1 KGHSY and CDR2 FQNENV come from the germline V gene. The CDR3 runs 19 residues. Trimming removed 0 bases from V and 2 bases from J; junction bases left unmatched: 13.

This sequence joins TRBV9 and TRBJ1-4, with D possibly TRBD1 on 6 matching bases. V was cut by 3 bases and J by 7 bases, with 10 bases left in between. Per the germline V gene, CDR1 is SGDLS and CDR2 is YYNGEE. The CDR3 is made up of 13 amino acids. The CDR3 spells CASSGRGGEKLFF. The CDR3 DNA reads TGTGCCAGCAGCGGTCGAGGGGGTGAAAAACTGTTTTTT.

This clone was recorded only once. The V call is TRBV11-2, the J call TRBJ1-4, with D perhaps TRBD1 (5 bases). V was cut by 0 bases and J by 7 bases, with 15 bases left in between. Germline assignment: CDR1 SGHAT and CDR2 FQNNGV. The CDR3 sequence is 16 residues long. In DNA, the CDR3 is TGTGCCAGCAGCTTAGATTACGTGCAGGGCGGTGAAAAACTGTTTTTT. It yields the protein CASSLDYVQGGEKLFF.

The chain employs TRBV10-3 and TRBJ2-4; D uncertain. V shed 9 bases and J shed 7 bases, with 16 bases lying between them. Germline-derived CDR1 and CDR2 are ENHRY and SYGVKD. The CDR3 covers 13 residues. The CDR3 loop reads CAMSADTLNIQYF. CDR3 coding DNA: TGTGCCATGAGCGCAGATACCCTCAACATTCAGTACTTC.

The chain is built from TRBV5-6 and TRBJ1-5, with a possible D match to TRBD1 (5 bases). The CDR3 loop spans 13 amino acids. V lost 4 bases, J lost 4 bases, and 9 bases lay in between. From germline, CDR1 is SGHDT and CDR2 YYEEEE. CDR3 sequence reads: CASSKTANQPQHF. The CDR3 nucleotides read TGTGCCAGCAGCAAGACAGCAAATCAGCCCCAGCATTTT. Using reference TRBV5-6 and TRBJ1-5 for the parts outside the CDR3, the full variable domain is DAGVTQSPTHLIKTRGQQVTLRCSPKSGHDTVSWYQQALGQGPQFIFQYYEEEERQRGNFPDRFSGHQFPNYSSELNVNALLLGDSALYLCASSKTANQPQHFGDGTRLSIL.

This sequence joins TRBV7-2 and TRBJ1-1; D unresolved. This CDR3 is built from 16 residues. Per germline, CDR1 SGHTA and CDR2 FQGNSA. The ends were cut back, 1 base at V and 1 base at J, with 13 bases in the middle. For the CDR3, the DNA is TGTGCCAGCAGCTTAGATGCGGTTCCCAAGAACACTGAAGCTTTCTTT. This encodes CASSLDAVPKNTEAFF.

The rearrangement joins TRBV19 to TRBJ2-2; 8 positions agree with TRBD1. The CDR3 is 18 residues long. V was pared by 4 bases and J by 0 bases, with 10 bases of the junction left unmatched. Looked up from germline, CDR1 is LNHDA and CDR2 is SQIVND (reference sequence). The CDR3 spells CASSNRQGSSPNTGELFF. The CDR3, as DNA: TGTGCCAGTAGTAACAGACAGGGGTCATCCCCGAACACCGGGGAGCTGTTTTTT.

The V gene is TRBV27, the J gene TRBJ2-7, with D tentatively TRBD2 (6 bases). The CDR3 spans 12 residues. The V end was cut by 8 bases, the J end by 6 bases, with 14 bases between. The germline V gene encodes CDR1 MNHEY and CDR2 SMNVEV (reference sequence). CDR3 DNA sequence: TGTGCCAGCCTCTCCCTCGGGAGCGAGCAGTACTTC. Protein sequence: CASLSLGSEQYF.

The chain combines TRBV6-2 or TRBV6-3 with TRBJ1-6; D unresolved. Germline-derived CDR1 and CDR2 are MNHEY and SVGEGT. V lost 6 bases and J 15 bases, leaving 12 bases between the germline ends. There are 11 residues in the CDR3. The chain's CDR3 is CASSPPPGLHF. The CDR3 coding sequence is TGTGCCAGCAGCCCCCCCCCGGGCCTCCACTTT.

The chain couples TRBV3-1 (or the pseudogene TRBV3-2) to TRBJ2-3, with 16 positions matching TRBD2. This CDR3 region has 17 residues. From germline, CDR1 is LGHDT and CDR2 YNNKEL (reference sequence). With V trimmed by 4 bases and J by 5 bases, 6 bases remained unmatched. The CDR3 DNA follows: TGTGCCAGCAGCCTCCTGGGACTAGCGGGGGGGTTAGATACGCAGTATTTT. Its protein is CASSLLGLAGGLDTQYF.

The rearrangement links TRBV23-1 to TRBJ2-1, with D perhaps matching TRBD1 (5 bases). TRBV23-1 counts as an open reading frame of uncertain function. CDR3 length: 16 residues. V gave up 3 bases and J gave up 2 bases, with 14 bases separating them. DNA of the CDR3: TGCGCCAGCAGTCACAGCGTTCAGGGTCCCTACAATGAGCAGTTCTTC. This gives the protein CASSHSVQGPYNEQFF.

In this sample, this clone turned up a few times. This chain connects TRBV5-4 to TRBJ1-5, with 7 bases that match TRBD1. Germline CDR1 and CDR2: SGHNT and YYREEE (reference sequence). The CDR3 extends over 15 amino acids. V dropped 4 bases and J dropped 4; count of bases not matched to a gene: 8. Here the CDR3 reads CASSRGTETNQPQHF. DNA for the CDR3: TGTGCCAGCAGCCGTGGGACAGAGACAAATCAGCCCCAGCATTTT.

This chain joins TRBV6-5 and TRBJ1-1; D remains ambiguous. Trimming pared 2 bases from V and 7 bases from J, leaving 8 bases between. This CDR3 has 12 residues. Per germline, CDR1 MNHEY and CDR2 SVGAGI. CDR3 sequence (DNA): TGTGCCAGCAGTTACGGGCTGGGTGAAGCTTTCTTT. It codes for CASSYGLGEAFF.

This chain joins TRBV6-5 and TRBJ1-1; no clear D gene. Trimming removed 5 bases from V and 2 bases from J, with 12 bases in between. The CDR3 extends over 14 amino acids. Germline CDR1 and CDR2: MNHEY and SVGAGI. The CDR3 DNA reads as TGTGCCAGCAGTCGCCCGGAGGCCAACACTGAAGCTTTCTTT. This codes for CASSRPEANTEAFF.

The chain links TRBV5-4 to TRBJ2-4; maybe TRBD2 (5 bases). Germline CDR1 is SGHNT and CDR2 is YYREEE (reference sequence). Trimming took 0 bases from V and 6 from J, leaving 16 bases between them. CDR3 length: 16 amino acids. The CDR3 sequence is CASSLAPGSVGNIQYF. The CDR3 DNA follows: TGTGCCAGCAGCTTGGCCCCGGGGTCCGTTGGAAACATTCAGTACTTC.

About this clone itself: The sample holds other DNA sequences that translate to the same CDR3. This chain joins TRBV18 and TRBJ2-1; the D is unclear. The germline CDR1 and CDR2 sequences are KGHSH and LQKENI. Trimming took 3 bases from V and 0 from J, leaving 6 bases between them. This CDR3 has 14 amino acids. Written as DNA, the CDR3 is TGTGCCAGCTCACCCGGCGGCTCCTACAATGAGCAGTTCTTC. This translates into CASSPGGSYNEQFF. The whole variable domain, remainder taken from reference TRBV18 and TRBJ2-1, is NAGVMQNPRHLVRRRGQEARLRCSPMKGHSHVYWYRQLPEEGLKFMVYLQKENIIDESGMPKERFSAEFPKEGPSILRIQQVVRGDSAAYFCASSPGGSYNEQFFGPGTRLTVL.

This clone has a single count. This chain uses TRBV29-1 with TRBJ1-1; maybe TRBD1 (5 bases). The CDR3 has 13 amino acids. The V end lost 3 bases, the J end lost 8 bases, and 16 bases lay between the germline ends. Germline V lookup: CDR1 SQVTM, CDR2 ANQGSEA. The CDR3 spells CSVDMQGKVEAFF. CDR3 DNA sequence: TGCAGCGTTGATATGCAGGGAAAGGTAGAAGCTTTCTTT.

The gene calls are TRBV21-1 and TRBJ1-2; TRBD1 is the table's D call and was not checked against the DNA. TRBV21-1 constitutes a pseudogene. The CDR3 spans 14 residues. The CDR3 spells CASSPRTGDYGYTF. The CDR3 bases are TGTGCCAGCAGCCCCCGGACAGGAGACTATGGCTACACCTTC.

V and J are TRBV27 and TRBJ2-2; the match to TRBD1 covers 8 bases. The CDR3 covers 15 residues. Germline V gene data show CDR1 as MNHEY and CDR2 as SMNVEV (reference sequence). The trim removed 5 bases at V and 0 bases at J, leaving 2 bases unmatched. The CDR3 nucleotides read TGTGCCAGCAGTCTGACAGGGGCGAACACCGGGGAGCTGTTTTTT. It specifies CASSLTGANTGELFF.

The J gene is TRBJ1-2, the V gene TRBV4-1; D is perhaps TRBD1 (6 bases). The CDR3 spans 15 residues. Trimming cost V 1 base and J 2 bases, with 11 bases left between them. Germline-derived CDR1 and CDR2 are MGHRA and YSYEKL. This CDR3 reads CASSQGETGNYGYTF. The CDR3 DNA sequence: TGCGCCAGCAGCCAAGGGGAAACAGGGAACTATGGCTACACCTTC.